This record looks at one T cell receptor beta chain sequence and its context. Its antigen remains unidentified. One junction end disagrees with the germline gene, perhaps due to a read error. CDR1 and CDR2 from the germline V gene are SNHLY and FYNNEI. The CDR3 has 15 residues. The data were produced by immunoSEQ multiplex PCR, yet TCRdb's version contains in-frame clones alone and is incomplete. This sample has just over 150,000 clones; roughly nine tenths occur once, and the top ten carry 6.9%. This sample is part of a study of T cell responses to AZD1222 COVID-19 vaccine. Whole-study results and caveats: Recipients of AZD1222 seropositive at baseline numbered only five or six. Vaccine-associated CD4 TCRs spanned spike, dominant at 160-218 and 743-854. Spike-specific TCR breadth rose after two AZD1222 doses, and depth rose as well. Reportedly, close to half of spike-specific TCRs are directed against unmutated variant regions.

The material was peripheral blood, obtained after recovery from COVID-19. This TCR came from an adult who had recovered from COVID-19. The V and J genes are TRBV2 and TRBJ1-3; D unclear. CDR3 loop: CASREAREAGNTIYF. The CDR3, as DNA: TGTGCCAGCAGGGAAGCTCGGGAGGCGGGAAACACCATATATTTT. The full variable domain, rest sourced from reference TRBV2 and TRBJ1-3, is EPEVTQTPSHQVTQMGQEVILRCVPISNHLYFYWYRQILGQKVEFLVSFYNNEISEKSEIFDDQFSVERPDGSNFTLKIRSTKLEDSAMYFCASREAREAGNTIYFGEGSWLTVV.